This TCR beta chain appears in the sequencing data of a study of cytomegalovirus exposure and HLA in healthy donors (dated by TCRdb to the late 2010s). Context from the whole study: An earlier analysis of more than 550 of the donors reported approximately 280 Gb of sequence data and around 120 million unique TCR beta sequences obtained from around 190 million T cells. An earlier analysis of approximately 500 of the donors applied high-throughput TCR beta sequencing to assess whether each TCR beta V gene segment acted as functional or pseudogenic. Donor age, sex, ethnicity and CMV serostatus were compiled alongside the repertoire data. To predict cytomegalovirus infection status, the study brought together high-throughput TCR immunosequencing, statistical association of individual TCRs with disease status, and machine learning. Roughly 5 DR-DQ haplotypes were treated as single units for association and clustering because of strong linkage in the cohort. Genome-wide SNP genotypes for about three fifths of the 666 donors were used in a later genetic analysis, which treated that subset as a discovery cohort. The study used immunosequencing to profile the T cell repertoires of approximately 690 subjects and linked those repertoires to cytomegalovirus serostatus. On average, around 240,000 unique TCR beta nucleotide sequences were sequenced per donor among a few hundred genotyped donors of the cohort, with roughly 18% of those sequences being non-productive. All discovery cohort repertoires had been generated on a single sequencing platform. In addition to the first cohort of hundreds of subjects, a separate validation cohort of 120 different subjects was used. Of the 300 to 500 genotyped donors, 65% to 90% were placed in the genetic ancestry cluster associated with self-reported Caucasian donors. The later analysis used no new phenotypic data to find candidate immune exposures, relying instead on TCR beta sequences and their occurrence across donors. An early release covering roughly 600 HLA-typed donors comprised about 320 gigabases of sequencing data and 85 million to 100 million unique TCR sequences. Both class I and class II loci were covered by HLA typing, at four-digit resolution. The number of typed donors differed by locus: about 620-630 for A, B, C, DRB1 and DQB1; approximately 540 for DQA1; approximately 600 for DPA1; and about 470 for DPB1. The study aimed to test whether signatures of past pathogen exposure could be identified by cataloging public T cell receptors. A later analysis re-examined previously published TCR beta repertoires from several hundred donors and added high-resolution HLA genotyping to investigate patterns of TCR occurrence.

The paper's findings and limits, for the study overall: A later genetic analysis reported fewer N-insertions in productive TCRs among donors in an Asian-associated ancestry cluster than the roughly 700-donor mean. Immune exposure information for the cohort was limited to CMV serostatus. The earlier analysis of some 560 of the donors excluded approximately 15 rarely observed V segments, including chromosome 9 orphons, because counts were too low. It was suggested by the authors that the approach could potentially be generalized to other disease states and immunological phenotypes. A later analysis associated 16,951 TCR beta sequences with specific HLA alleles at a false discovery rate of 0.05. In a later analysis, TCR association rates were found to vary across HLA loci, with the most associated TCRs seen for DRB1 alleles and the fewest for HLA-C alleles. A few of the identified cytomegalovirus-associated TCR beta chains were confirmed in vitro to be specific for cytomegalovirus antigens. A further reported finding was that TCR beta sequences accurately predicted the HLA-A and HLA-B alleles for most subjects in the first cohort. According to a later analysis, parvovirus B19, influenza, CMV and Epstein-Barr virus appeared linked to several top co-occurrence clusters. A total of 164 TCR beta chains were listed by the study as associated with cytomegalovirus. In a later analysis, HLA-associated TCR beta chains showed more clonal expansion and lower generation probabilities than non-associated chains that were equally common. In a later genetic analysis, a missense DCLRE1C variant was associated with V-gene and J-gene trimming of TCR beta chains, and the association was replicated in an independent cohort. Most CMV-associated TCR beta chains appeared to be HLA-restricted in a later analysis, and the HLA associations seemed to be driven largely by CMV exposure. Some IMGT-functional V segments, including TRBV6-2 and TRBV6-3, could not be distinguished by the 87-base-pair reads and were therefore excluded. Linkage disequilibrium might explain the correlated functional status among segregating V segments, but an unknown experimental factor could not be ruled out. Roughly uniform sequencing depth across donors was assumed in presence/absence analyses, although this assumption may not hold. Only TCR beta chains were sequenced in this cohort, and the absence of alpha or paired-chain data limited detectable features. Because HLA typing was missing for some donors at each locus, association tests included only the typed subset. Across donors, most TCR sequences were observed very rarely, whereas some public TCRs were present in many individuals. An earlier analysis of 587 of the donors showed that most TCR beta V segments appeared in productive rearrangements either about 87% or about 30% of the time, which broadly matched IMGT annotations. When HLA alleles, especially DR and DQ, strongly co-occurred, TCR associations were difficult to assign to individual alleles. The sequencing pipeline was judged likely to have produced a cluster of highly shared sequence variants as a technical artifact. In both the original and validation cohorts, the classifier was reported to diagnose cytomegalovirus status with high specificity and sensitivity.

The cohort was made up of 666 healthy bone marrow donors. At the time of sampling, every cohort member was nominally healthy, though immune exposures that went unrecorded were likely present. The donor tested CMV seropositive, placing the donor among the 290 or so seropositive members of the cohort. Each donor provided a peripheral blood sample, and peripheral blood mononuclear cells were used for TCR beta sequencing. Genomic DNA extraction from the blood cell samples was performed with the Qiagen DNeasy Blood Extraction Kit. In regard to this clone: The antigen it binds to is not known. No base quality information exists; no much larger clone differs at one position.

The junction carries 17 bases between V and J, which are trimmed by 2 bases and 9 bases respectively. CDR1 and CDR2, per the germline V gene, are MGHDK and SYGVNS. The CDR3 goes from the cysteine to the phenylalanine over 15 residues. The entry retains the CDR3 DNA only, 45 bases that are in frame from base 1. The method was the immunoSEQ multiplex PCR assay. For the multiplex PCR, a mixture combining 60 forward primers for TCR Vbeta segments and 13 reverse primers for TCR Jbeta segments was used. The CDR3 region of rearranged TCR beta genes was amplified from genomic DNA with a multiplex PCR assay. On the Illumina HiSeq System, the amplified TCR beta libraries were sequenced as 87-base-pair reads. For the original study's pipeline: Across the 666 repertoires, a later analysis counted some 81 million unique TCR beta chains, 9.5 million to 13 million of which were shared by at least two donors. A nearest-neighbor algorithm error-corrected the raw reads and collapsed the reads into unique sequences, merging closely related sequences to remove PCR and sequencing errors. CDR3 sequences were aligned to IMGT reference sequences to assign V, D and J gene segments. For a sequence to be retained, at least a six-nucleotide match to both a V gene segment and a J gene segment was required. A rearrangement was called productive if the CDR3 had no stop codons and remained in frame with V and J, and every other rearrangement was called non-productive. Following IMGT convention, CDR3 was defined as the stretch from the second conserved V-encoded cysteine up to the conserved J-encoded phenylalanine. The earlier analysis of around 640 of the donors excluded sequences that lacked an unambiguous match to a single V gene segment. In an earlier analysis of some 590 of the donors, V segments were called functional above 56.7% productive rearrangements and were called segregating when the between-donor standard deviation exceeded 5%. To diagnose cytomegalovirus status from the catalog of TCR beta chain sequences, a statistical classification framework was built. V and J gene assignment, in a later analysis, came from comparing TCR nucleotide sequences with IMGT/GENE-DB human TR gene sequences. Using the TCRdist pipeline, a later analysis assigned CDR3 sequences along with most-parsimonious VDJ recombination scenarios. A later analysis defined each TCR beta chain by its CDR3 amino acid sequence plus V-gene family, and excluded reads lacking a unique V-gene family. A later analysis removed 592 highly shared, low-generation-probability nucleotide sequences to deal with suspected cross-contamination and a sequencing artifact. In a later analysis, a clonal expansion index was calculated for each public chain from normalized within-repertoire ranks of inferred template counts. A later analysis computed generation probabilities with a VDJ recombination model fitted to out-of-frame rearrangements, and checked the results against IGoR. Hypergeometric tests were used in a later analysis to score TCR-TCR, TCR-HLA and TCR-CMV co-occurrence, with a repertoire-size bias correction applied to the TCR pairs. A later analysis estimated false discovery rates by permuting HLA or CMV assignments 20 times. In a later analysis, co-occurring TCRs were grouped using DBSCAN, and TCRdist sequence similarity was added for clustering within HLA-allele-positive subsets. For co-occurrence clustering, repertoires with fewer than 30,000 or more than 120,000 public chains were excluded, along with five or six repertoires with anomalous nucleotide sharing. As stored in TCRdb, this immuneACCESS dataset retains in-frame rearrangements with V and J assigned. A fraction of the clones does not appear; measured against another copy, unresolved V genes explain less than half of the discrepancy, and the remainder lacks a known reason. D and trimming come from the DNA, and the V and J calls and clone size come from that table. This sample lists some 110,000 clones; more than 65% were detected once. Under 7.5% of the sample is held by the ten biggest clonotypes.

The chain couples TRBV25-1 to TRBJ1-5, and possibly TRBD1, on 5 matching bases. The sequenced material came from PBMCs. The sequence was obtained from a woman aged 45 to 65 in good health and CMV-seropositive. The base sequence is TGTGCCAGCAGTGAAGCCGACACGTGGACATCGCCCCAGCATTTT. Translated, this is CASSEADTWTSPQHF.